The 22 T cell receptor beta chains presented below share a single source sample, sequenced in a study of tumor-infiltrating lymphocytes in primary liver carcinoma. TCR beta cDNA was made from 450 to 500 ng total RNA with a constant-region primer. It was through three nested multiplex PCR rounds of slightly modified ARM-PCR that TCR beta libraries arose. In the first two PCR rounds, TRBV1-TRBV30 forward primers were paired with a C-beta reverse primer, and each round lasted around 10 cycles. TCRdb reprocessed the multiplex PCR reads with MiXCR, giving one entry per CDR3 protein. The repertoire consists of tens of thousands of distinct CDR3 sequences, with around 70% occurring once and the leading ten covering 15% to 20%. Both RNA and DNA were isolated together from around 20-30 mg of bulk tissue that had not been sorted. The sequencing input was liver tumor tissue from sampling region 1. Subset defined: tumor region T1, superior pole. The receptors stem from a man aged 40-55 years with primary liver carcinoma and hepatitis B virus infection.

In regard to this clonotype: A single base separates this from a much larger clone, so it may be a read error. V and J are TRBV5-1 and TRBJ2-5; D uncertain. V was clipped by 0 bases and J by 14 bases, with 14 bases between them. From germline, CDR1 is SGHRS and CDR2 YFSETQ. This CDR3 has 12 amino acids. The chain's CDR3 is CASSLGPRDHYF. The CDR3 nucleotides read TGCGCCAGCAGCTTGGGACCCCGAGACCATTACTTC.

This clonotype has just a few counts. A read error is possible here, since a much larger clone lies one base away. This rearrangement joins TRBV30 to TRBJ2-2; D is unresolved. Trimming cost V 2 bases and J 3 bases, with 16 bases left between them. The germline V gene has CDR1 GTSNPN and CDR2 SVGIG (reference sequence). The CDR3 is made up of 16 amino acids. DNA for the CDR3: TGTGCCTGGAGTTCGTTTGAGTCAGCCGACACCGGGGAGCTGTTTTTT. It translates to CAWSSFESADTGELFF.

This clonotype was counted ten times or more. V and J are TRBV7-8 and TRBJ2-1; D is unclear. CDR1 and CDR2 from the germline V gene are SGHVS and FQNEAQ. The CDR3 has 16 amino acids. Trimming cost V 1 base and J 6 bases, with 16 bases left between them. The DNA for the CDR3 is TGTGCCAGCAGCTTAGGGTCCCTCTCCAACTTCAATGAGCAGTTCTTC. It codes for CASSLGSLSNFNEQFF.

About this clonotype: One junction end does not reproduce the germline sequence, and a read error may be involved. The V gene is TRBV10-3, the J gene TRBJ2-2; D is tentatively TRBD1 or TRBD2 (5 bases each). CDR3 size: 15 residues. The germline CDR1 and CDR2 sequences are ENHRY and SYGVKD. The CDR3 here is CAIRLTWADTGEPFF. Written as DNA, the CDR3 is TGTGCCATCAGGTTGACATGGGCGGACACCGGGGAGCCGTTTTTT.

Details on this clonotype: A much larger clone lies a single base off, so this may be a read error. This rearrangement joins TRBV24-1 to TRBJ2-2; a weak D match, TRBD1 (5 bases). This CDR3 region has 16 residues. Germline CDR1 and CDR2: KGHDR and SFDVKD. The ends were cut back, 12 bases at V and 3 bases at J, with 22 bases in the middle. CDR3 in amino acids: CASPAPRGGYTGELFF. The CDR3 DNA reads TGTGCCTCCCCCGCACCTAGGGGCGGCTACACCGGGGAGCTGTTTTTT.

Comment on this clonotype: Relative to the germline gene, one junction end is altered; a read error may explain this. The V gene is TRBV10-3, the J gene TRBJ2-1; D not certain. CDR3 length equals 12 residues. Looked up from germline, CDR1 is ENHRY and CDR2 is SYGVKD. CDR3 nucleotides: TGTGTCATCAGTGAGTTGGGCGATGAGCGGTTCTTC. It yields the protein CVISELGDERFF.

This clonotype was observed a few times. A clone one base away is much larger, so this may be a read error. The chain is built from TRBV6-6 and TRBJ2-1; 14 positions agree with TRBD2. From germline, CDR1 is MNHNY and CDR2 SVGAGI (reference sequence). This CDR3 has 15 amino acids. The chain's CDR3 is CVSRRLAGGPHEQFF. The CDR3, as DNA: TGTGTCAGCAGGAGACTAGCGGGAGGGCCACATGAGCAGTTCTTC.

This clonotype was picked up many times. V and J are TRBV30 and TRBJ1-1; D unresolved. CDR1 and CDR2 (germline): GTSNPN, SVGIG (reference sequence). Between the trimmed V and J ends, which lost 1 base and 1 base, there was a span of 7 bases. CDR3 size: 13 residues. This CDR3 reads CAWSADANTEAFF. DNA for the CDR3: TGTGCCTGGAGTGCTGACGCGAACACTGAAGCTTTCTTT.

Worth noting for this clonotype: Without the conserved terminal phenylalanine or tryptophan, this CDR3 likely stems from a read error. The DNA is left out, because the CDR3 cannot be placed on it with certainty; the CDR3 is given as TCRdb lists it. J is TRBJ2-7 and V is TRBV6-1; the table's TRBD1 call for D was not verified on the DNA. The length of the CDR3 is 15 amino acids, counting both ends. Germline assignment: CDR1 MNHNS and CDR2 SASEGT. CDR3 protein: CASSVMAHRGDEQYL.

About this clonotype: Since the CDR3 does not end with the conserved phenylalanine or tryptophan, this likely comes from a read error. The limits of the CDR3 on the DNA are not certain, so only TCRdb's listed CDR3 is given. The chain carries TRBV29-1 and TRBJ2-3; TRBD1, the table's D call, was not compared with the DNA. The CDR3 is 15 amino acids long, termini counted. Germline V lookup: CDR1 SQVTM, CDR2 ANQGSEA. CDR3 amino acids: CSVTGTGGLRDTQYS.

On this clonotype itself: Mismatch with germline at one junction end may stem from a read error. V gene TRBV7-9 combines with J gene TRBJ1-2; D is uncertain. The CDR3 extends over 12 amino acids. Per germline, CDR1 SEHNR and CDR2 FQNEAQ (reference sequence). CDR3 nucleotide sequence: TGCGTCAGTTGCCGCGTGGGAGCCGGCTACACCTTC. Translation gives CVSCRVGAGYTF.

About this clonotype itself: A read error may produce the germline difference seen at one junction end. This chain connects TRBV11-2 to TRBJ2-3; D is tentatively TRBD1 or TRBD2 (6 bases each). The length of the CDR3 is 16 residues. The V gene's germline CDR1 is SGHAT and CDR2 FQNNGV. The CDR3 sequence: CGSSTLGGRGTDTQYF. The CDR3 DNA reads TGTGGCAGCAGCACGCTGGGGGGCAGGGGCACAGATACGCAGTATTTT. Full variable domain (rest looked up from reference TRBV11-2 and TRBJ2-3): EAGVAQSPRYKIIEKRQSVAFWCNPISGHATLYWYQQILGQGPKLLIQFQNNGVVDDSQLPKDRFSAERLKGVDSTLKIQPAKLEDSAVYLCGSSTLGGRGTDTQYFGPGTRLTVL.

Concerning this clonotype: The CDR3 end shows no conserved phenylalanine or tryptophan, and so a read error is likely. This chain joins TRBV10-3 and TRBJ1-5; D remains unclear. The CDR3 has 14 residues. CDR1 is ENHRY, CDR2 SYGVKD, per germline. DNA of the CDR3: TGTGCCATTCCCCACTGGAATAGCAATCAGCCTCAGCATTCT. It yields the protein CAIPHWNSNQPQHS.

On this clonotype: A read error may produce the germline difference seen at one junction end. The CDR3 region is CGSSYYRVKTGELFF. The CDR3 DNA follows: TGTGGCAGCAGTTACTACAGGGTTAAGACCGGGGAGCTGTTTTTT. V gene TRBV2 combines with J gene TRBJ2-2; D might be TRBD1 (6 bases). CDR3 size: 15 residues. Germline V gene data show CDR1 as SNHLY and CDR2 as FYNNEI.

In this sample, this clonotype turned up many times. The rearrangement joins TRBV7-9 to TRBJ2-2; possibly TRBD1 for D (6 bases). This CDR3 has 17 amino acids. CDR1 is SEHNR and CDR2 is FQNEAQ in the germline V gene (reference sequence). V gave up 2 bases and J gave up 1 base, with 14 bases separating them. The CDR3 sequence is CASSLLPGHQNTGELFF. The CDR3 DNA is TGTGCCAGCAGCTTACTTCCGGGACACCAGAACACCGGGGAGCTGTTTTTT.

This clonotype was seen at least ten times. The chain has TRBV7-2 and TRBJ2-1, with D possibly matching TRBD1 (5 bases). V lost 2 bases to trimming and J lost 5 bases, with 13 bases between them. Germline-derived CDR1 and CDR2 are SGHTA and FQGNSA. This CDR3 comprises 15 residues. The chain's CDR3 is CASSLYSGLNNEQFF. The DNA of the CDR3 is TGTGCCAGCAGCTTATATTCAGGGCTTAACAATGAGCAGTTCTTC.

To note about this clonotype: An end of the junction does not agree with germline; a read error may underlie this. CDR3 nucleotides: TGTGCCAGCAGTGAAAAGGGGGGCAATCCCTCCTACAATGAGCCGTTCTTC. Protein: CASSEKGGNPSYNEPFF. V usage is TRBV2 and J usage is TRBJ2-1; TRBD1 or TRBD2 may be the D gene (6 bases each). Per germline, CDR1 SNHLY and CDR2 FYNNEI. The CDR3 extends over 17 amino acids. Full variable domain (missing parts from reference TRBV2 and TRBJ2-1): EPEVTQTPSHQVTQMGQEVILRCVPISNHLYFYWYRQILGQKVEFLVSFYNNEISEKSEIFDDQFSVERPDGSNFTLKIRSTKLEDSAMYFCASSEKGGNPSYNEPFFGPGTRLTVL.

Notes on this clonotype: A much larger clonotype is one base distant, so this may be a read error. The chain recombines TRBV19 with TRBJ2-7, with D possibly matching TRBD2 (5 bases). Germline CDR1 is LNHDA and CDR2 is SQIVND (reference sequence). The CDR3 consists of 13 residues. The CDR3 reads CVSSVTRAYEQYF. The CDR3 DNA follows: TGTGTCAGTAGTGTGACGCGGGCCTACGAGCAGTACTTC.

This clonotype has just a few counts. One end of the junction varies from germline; a read error may be responsible. The chain has TRBV11-2 and TRBJ2-1, with 7 bases that match TRBD2. The CDR3 extends over 16 amino acids. CDR1 is SGHAT and CDR2 is FQNNGV in the germline V gene. This CDR3 is CASSLDEASGYNEQFF. DNA of the CDR3: TGTGCCAGCAGCTTAGATGAGGCTAGCGGTTACAACGAGCAGTTCTTC.

In its sample, this clonotype was seen many times. This chain links TRBV5-4 with TRBJ1-4; unclear D gene. The CDR3 is 13 residues long. Trimming took 0 bases from V and 10 from J, leaving 10 bases between them. Germline values: CDR1 SGHNT, CDR2 YYREEE (reference sequence). The CDR3 protein is CASSLESEGKLFF. CDR3 DNA sequence: TGTGCCAGCAGCTTGGAGTCGGAGGGAAAACTGTTTTTT.

This clonotype occurred once. Lacking the conserved final phenylalanine or tryptophan, this CDR3 likely reflects a read error. V gene TRBV5-4 combines with J gene TRBJ1-1; D gene uncertain. The CDR3 loop spans 13 amino acids. CDR1 is SGHNT, CDR2 YYREEE, per germline (reference sequence). Deletions cut 3 bases from V and 5 bases from J, with 11 bases between. The CDR3 DNA follows: TGTGCCAGCAGCTCTCCAGACCGTACTGAAGCTTTCTCT. Translated: CASSSPDRTEAFS.

With regard to this clonotype: A read error may produce the germline difference seen at one junction end. V is TRBV11-1 and J is TRBJ2-1; TRBD2 aligns across 12 bases. CDR1 SGHAT and CDR2 FQDESV come from the germline V gene (reference sequence). This CDR3 is 17 amino acids long. The CDR3 loop reads CASGLRLAGEVDNEQLF. The CDR3 DNA is TGCGCCAGCGGCCTGAGACTAGCGGGAGAAGTTGACAATGAGCAGTTGTTC.